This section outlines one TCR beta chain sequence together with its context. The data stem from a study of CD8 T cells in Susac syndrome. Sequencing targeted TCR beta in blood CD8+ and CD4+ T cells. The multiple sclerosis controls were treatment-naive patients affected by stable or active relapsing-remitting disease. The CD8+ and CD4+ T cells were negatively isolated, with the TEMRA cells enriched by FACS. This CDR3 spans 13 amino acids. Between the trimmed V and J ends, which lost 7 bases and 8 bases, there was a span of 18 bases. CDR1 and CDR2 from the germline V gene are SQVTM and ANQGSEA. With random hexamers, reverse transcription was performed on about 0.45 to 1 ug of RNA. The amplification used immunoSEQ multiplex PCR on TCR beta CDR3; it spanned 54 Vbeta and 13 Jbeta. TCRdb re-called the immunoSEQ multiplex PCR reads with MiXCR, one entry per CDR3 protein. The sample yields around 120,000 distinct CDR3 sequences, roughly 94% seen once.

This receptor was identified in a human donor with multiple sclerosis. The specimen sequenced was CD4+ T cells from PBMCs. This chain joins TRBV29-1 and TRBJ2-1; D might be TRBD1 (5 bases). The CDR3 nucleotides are TGCAGCGCCACTCTCCCAGGGATTGATGAGCAGTTCTTC. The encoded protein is CSATLPGIDEQFF.